These 19 T cell receptor beta chains share one sample of origin, sequenced in a study of CD8 T cells in Susac syndrome. RNA in amounts of about 0.5 to 1 ug was reverse transcribed with random hexamers. TCRdb re-called the immunoSEQ multiplex PCR reads with MiXCR, one entry per CDR3 protein. The repertoire holds 150,000 to 250,000 distinct CDR3 sequences, with roughly 95% as singletons. Sequenced sample: CD4+ T cells from PBMCs. Receptor source: a human donor with multiple sclerosis.

DNA for the CDR3: TGTGCCAGCAGGATGGACGGAAGCTTGAACACTGAAGCTTTCTTT. Translation: CASRMDGSLNTEAFF. The rearrangement uses TRBV6-6 and TRBJ1-1; D not resolved. CDR1 is MNHNY, CDR2 SVGAGI, per germline (reference sequence). V lost 6 bases and J lost 0, with 14 bases in between. This CDR3 is built from 15 residues.

The V and J genes are TRBV30 and TRBJ1-6; D not certain. Germline-derived CDR1 and CDR2 are GTSNPN and SVGIG (reference sequence). CDR3 length: 14 residues. V shed 0 bases and J shed 10 bases, with 13 bases lying between them. CDR3 loop: CAWSVRSGSSPLHF. The CDR3 nucleotides are TGTGCCTGGAGTGTAAGGTCGGGCAGCTCACCCCTCCACTTT.

The genes are TRBV3-1 and TRBJ1-2; no clear D. V lost 0 bases and J lost 8, with 7 bases in between. Germline CDR1 reads LGHDT; CDR2 reads YNNKEL (reference sequence). The CDR3 runs to 12 residues. In DNA, the CDR3 is TGTGCCAGCAGCCAAGAATCCCTAGGCTACACCTTC. Residues: CASSQESLGYTF.

V usage is TRBV28 and J usage is TRBJ2-7; 9 bases fit TRBD2. The germline gives CDR1 MDHEN, CDR2 SYDVKM. V dropped 5 bases and J dropped 2; count of bases not matched to a gene: 4. The CDR3 is 14 residues long. Here the CDR3 DNA reads TGTGCCAGCAGTACTAGCGGGCCCACCTACGAGCAGTACTTC. Translation: CASSTSGPTYEQYF.

V usage is TRBV20-1 and J usage is TRBJ2-3; 9 bases fit TRBD2. Germline trimming cut 0 bases from V and 3 bases from J; bases unmatched to any gene: 4. This CDR3 is built from 15 residues. Per germline, CDR1 DFQATT and CDR2 SNEGSKA (reference sequence). Here the CDR3 DNA reads TGCAGTGCTAGAGATAGGCGGGAGGGTACAGATACGCAGTATTTT. Its translation is CSARDRREGTDTQYF.

The chain has TRBV5-4 and TRBJ2-1; 14 bases fit TRBD2. Germline V lookup: CDR1 SGHNT, CDR2 YYREEE (reference sequence). Trimming at V came to 4 bases and at J to 7 bases, leaving 10 bases not matched to a gene. This CDR3 comprises 17 residues. The CDR3 coding sequence is TGTGCCAGCAGCCCGGGACTAGCGGGAGAGGGAGGGAATGAGCAGTTCTTC. Amino acids: CASSPGLAGEGGNEQFF.

The chain uses TRBV2 and TRBJ1-4; D remains unclear. Trimming removed 9 bases from V and 7 bases from J, with 12 bases in between. Germline V gene sequence: CDR1 SNHLY, CDR2 FYNNEI. There are 12 residues in the CDR3. CDR3 in DNA: TGTGCCAGTAACCGGGAAGCTGAAAAACTGTTTTTT. Translating it yields CASNREAEKLFF. The full variable domain, completed using reference TRBV2 and TRBJ1-4, is EPEVTQTPSHQVTQMGQEVILRCVPISNHLYFYWYRQILGQKVEFLVSFYNNEISEKSEIFDDQFSVERPDGSNFTLKIRSTKLEDSAMYFCASNREAEKLFFGSGTQLSVL.

The chain employs TRBV29-1 and TRBJ2-5; D call uncertain. The germline CDR1 and CDR2 sequences are SQVTM and ANQGSEA. The CDR3 is 16 amino acids. The germline V and J ends were trimmed by 0 bases and 2 bases, with 16 bases remaining between them. The CDR3 DNA follows: TGCAGCGTTGAAGAAGCTTCGAAGGCAGGACAAGAGACCCAGTACTTC. This translates into CSVEEASKAGQETQYF.

The genes are TRBV12-3 or TRBV12-4 and TRBJ1-1; 9 bases are a match to TRBD1. The CDR3 covers 16 residues. Trimming cost V 1 base and J 5 bases; bases outside gene matches: 8. CDR3 DNA: TGTGCCAGCAGTTTAGGGGCTGGACAGGGGAAGACTGAAGCTTTCTTT. Translation: CASSLGAGQGKTEAFF.

This sequence joins TRBV12-3 or TRBV12-4 and TRBJ1-5, with D possibly being TRBD1 (5 bases). CDR3 size: 12 residues. V was shortened by 5 bases and J by 5 bases, with 7 bases between the two germline ends. The CDR3 loop is CASSLRDQPQHF. CDR3 bases: TGTGCCAGCAGTCTCAGGGATCAGCCCCAGCATTTT.

The chain combines TRBV7-9 with TRBJ1-2; the D is unclear. V lost 10 bases and J lost 3, with 12 bases in between. The CDR3 loop spans 12 amino acids. The germline V gene has CDR1 SEHNR and CDR2 FQNEAQ (reference sequence). The CDR3 sequence: CATRGEDYGYTF. CDR3 DNA: TGTGCCACTCGCGGGGAGGACTATGGCTACACCTTC.

This chain links TRBV12-3 or TRBV12-4 with TRBJ2-5; perhaps D is TRBD1 or TRBD2 (5 bases each). This CDR3 is 13 amino acids long. Trimming left V 3 bases short and J 5 bases short, with 10 bases between. Here the CDR3 DNA reads TGTGCCAGCAGTTTGAATTGGGGGGAGACCCAGTACTTC. Protein product: CASSLNWGETQYF.

This clonotype showed up just once. The chain joins TRBV18 to TRBJ1-5; D is unresolved. Germline V CDR1 and CDR2: KGHSH, LQKENI. The V end was cut by 6 bases, the J end by 4 bases, with 10 bases between. This CDR3 comprises 13 residues. CDR3 in amino acids: CASSSGDNQPQHF. Written as DNA, the CDR3 is TGTGCCAGCTCGTCCGGTGATAATCAGCCCCAGCATTTT.

The V and J genes are TRBV9 and TRBJ1-6; no definite D call. V lost 3 bases and J 5 bases, leaving 6 bases between the germline ends. Germline CDR1 reads SGDLS; CDR2 reads YYNGEE. The CDR3 loop spans 13 amino acids. CDR3 protein: CASSGLHNSPLHF. CDR3 DNA: TGTGCCAGCAGCGGGCTACATAATTCACCCCTCCACTTT.

This clonotype showed up just once. V usage is TRBV19 and J usage is TRBJ2-7, with a tentative D call TRBD1 (6 bases). The V gene lost 11 bases and the J gene lost 3 bases, with 14 bases spanning the gap. The CDR3 has 12 amino acids. Germline CDR1 and CDR2: LNHDA and SQIVND (reference sequence). The CDR3 DNA reads TGTGCCCGTCGGGACAAACTCTACGAGCAGTACTTC. Its protein is CARRDKLYEQYF.

This rearrangement joins TRBV30 to TRBJ2-3, with 8 bases fitting TRBD1. The CDR3 consists of 16 residues. Germline V gene lookup returns CDR1 GTSNPN and CDR2 SVGIG (reference sequence). V shed 3 bases, J shed 0 bases, and the junction held 8 bases outside the gene matches. The CDR3: CAWRPTRDRSTDTQYF. The CDR3 coding sequence is TGTGCCTGGAGACCAACCCGGGACAGGAGCACAGATACGCAGTATTTT.

This chain connects TRBV29-1 to TRBJ1-2; possibly TRBD1 for D (6 bases). This CDR3 region has 12 residues. Germline loops: CDR1 SQVTM, CDR2 ANQGSEA. Trimming cost V 0 bases and J 7 bases, with 9 bases left between them. The CDR3 is CSVEEQGGGYTF. For the CDR3, the DNA is TGCAGCGTTGAAGAACAGGGCGGTGGCTACACCTTC.

The chain joins TRBV9 to TRBJ2-1; D is unresolved. The CDR3 totals 15 residues. V lost 0 bases and J lost 2, with 9 bases in between. Germline CDR1 SGDLS, CDR2 YYNGEE. The CDR3 nucleotides are TGTGCCAGCAGCGTAGACAGTGGGGCCTACAATGAGCAGTTCTTC. It is translated as CASSVDSGAYNEQFF.

In this sample, this clonotype turned up a few times. The V call is TRBV3-1, the J call TRBJ2-6, with unresolved D. Trimming stripped 1 base from V and 0 bases from J, with 7 bases between. CDR3 length: 16 residues. Germline assignment: CDR1 LGHDT and CDR2 YNNKEL (reference sequence). The CDR3 DNA reads TGTGCCAGCAGCCAAGGGACCCCCTCTGGGGCCAACGTCCTGACTTTC. Translation: CASSQGTPSGANVLTF.